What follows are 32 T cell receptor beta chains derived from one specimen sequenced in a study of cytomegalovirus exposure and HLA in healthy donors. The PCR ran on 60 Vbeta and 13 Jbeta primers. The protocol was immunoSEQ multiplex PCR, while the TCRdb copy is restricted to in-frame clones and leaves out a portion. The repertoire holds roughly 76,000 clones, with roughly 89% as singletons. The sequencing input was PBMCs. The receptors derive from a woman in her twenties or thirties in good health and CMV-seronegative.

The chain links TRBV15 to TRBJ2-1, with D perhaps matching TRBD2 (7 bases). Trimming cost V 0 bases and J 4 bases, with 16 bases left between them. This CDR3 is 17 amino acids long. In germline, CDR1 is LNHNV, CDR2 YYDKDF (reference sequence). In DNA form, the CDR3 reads TGTGCCACCAGCAGAGATGCCCCGGGGAGGGGGTACAATGAGCAGTTCTTC. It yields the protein CATSRDAPGRGYNEQFF.

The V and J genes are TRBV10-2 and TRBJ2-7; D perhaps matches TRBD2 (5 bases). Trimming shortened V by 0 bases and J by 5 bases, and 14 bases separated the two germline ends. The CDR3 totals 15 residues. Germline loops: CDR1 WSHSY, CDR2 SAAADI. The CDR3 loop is CASSESTAVWDEQYF. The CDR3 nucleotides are TGCGCCAGCAGTGAGTCCACAGCGGTATGGGACGAGCAGTACTTC.

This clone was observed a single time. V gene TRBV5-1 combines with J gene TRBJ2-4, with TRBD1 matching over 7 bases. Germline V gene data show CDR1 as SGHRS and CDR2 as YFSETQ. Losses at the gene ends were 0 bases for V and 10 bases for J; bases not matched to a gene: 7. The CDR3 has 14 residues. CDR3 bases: TGCGCCAGCAGCTTGGAACAGGGGAGCCTTATTCAGTACTTC. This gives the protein CASSLEQGSLIQYF.

The CDR3 loop reads CASRLQGVSYNEQFF. CDR3 nucleotides: TGTGCCAGCAGATTGCAGGGGGTTTCCTACAATGAGCAGTTCTTC. This chain uses TRBV5-4 with TRBJ2-1; the match to TRBD1 covers 7 bases. Trimming at V came to 5 bases and at J to 1 base, leaving 6 bases not matched to a gene. Germline V CDR1 and CDR2: SGHNT, YYREEE (reference sequence). This CDR3 has 15 residues.

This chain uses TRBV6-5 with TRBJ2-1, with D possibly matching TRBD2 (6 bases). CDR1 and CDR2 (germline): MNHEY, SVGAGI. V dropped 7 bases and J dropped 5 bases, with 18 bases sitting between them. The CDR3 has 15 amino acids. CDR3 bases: TGTGCCAGCACTAACCGGATAGCGGCTGACAATGAGCAGTTCTTC. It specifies CASTNRIAADNEQFF.

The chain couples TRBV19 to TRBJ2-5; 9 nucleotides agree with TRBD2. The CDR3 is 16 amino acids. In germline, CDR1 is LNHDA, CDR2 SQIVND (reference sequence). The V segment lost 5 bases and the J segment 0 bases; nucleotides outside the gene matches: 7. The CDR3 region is CASSVSGRGNQETQYF. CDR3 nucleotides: TGTGCCAGTAGTGTTAGCGGGAGAGGAAACCAAGAGACCCAGTACTTC.

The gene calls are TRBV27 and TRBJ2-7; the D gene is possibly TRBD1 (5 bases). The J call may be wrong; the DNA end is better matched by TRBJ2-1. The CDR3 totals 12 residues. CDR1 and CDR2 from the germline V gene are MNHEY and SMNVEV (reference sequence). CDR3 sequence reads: CASSLRQGEQFF. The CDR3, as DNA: TGTGCCAGCAGTTTAAGACAAGGGGAACAGTTCTTC.

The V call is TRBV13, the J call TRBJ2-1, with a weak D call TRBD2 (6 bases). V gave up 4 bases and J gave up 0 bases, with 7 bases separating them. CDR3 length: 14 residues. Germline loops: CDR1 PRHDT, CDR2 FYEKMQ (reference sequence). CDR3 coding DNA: TGTGCCAGCAGCTCCGGGGGCTCCTACAATGAGCAGTTCTTC. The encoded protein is CASSSGGSYNEQFF.

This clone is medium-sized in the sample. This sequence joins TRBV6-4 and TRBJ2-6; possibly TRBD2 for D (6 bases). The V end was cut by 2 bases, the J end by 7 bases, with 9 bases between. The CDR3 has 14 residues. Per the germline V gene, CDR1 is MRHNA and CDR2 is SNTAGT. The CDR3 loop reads CASSDRAGANVLTF. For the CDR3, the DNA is TGTGCCAGCAGTGACAGGGCGGGAGCCAACGTCCTGACTTTC.

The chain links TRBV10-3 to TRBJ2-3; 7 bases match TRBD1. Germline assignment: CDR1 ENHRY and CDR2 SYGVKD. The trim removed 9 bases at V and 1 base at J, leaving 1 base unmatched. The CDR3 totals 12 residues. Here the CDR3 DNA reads TGTGCCATAGGACAGGGCACAGATACGCAGTATTTT. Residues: CAIGQGTDTQYF.

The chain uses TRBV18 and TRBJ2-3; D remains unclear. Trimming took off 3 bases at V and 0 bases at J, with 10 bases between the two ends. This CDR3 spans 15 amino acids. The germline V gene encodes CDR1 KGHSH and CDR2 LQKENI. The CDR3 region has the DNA TGTGCCAGCTCACCTCCCTCAGGAAGCACAGATACGCAGTATTTT. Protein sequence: CASSPPSGSTDTQYF.

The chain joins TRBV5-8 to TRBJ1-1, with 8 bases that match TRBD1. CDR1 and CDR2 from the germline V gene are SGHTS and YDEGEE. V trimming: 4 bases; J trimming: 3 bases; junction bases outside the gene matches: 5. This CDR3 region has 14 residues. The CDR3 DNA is TGTGCCAGCAGCACCCCAGGGGGCTACACTGAAGCTTTCTTT. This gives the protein CASSTPGGYTEAFF.

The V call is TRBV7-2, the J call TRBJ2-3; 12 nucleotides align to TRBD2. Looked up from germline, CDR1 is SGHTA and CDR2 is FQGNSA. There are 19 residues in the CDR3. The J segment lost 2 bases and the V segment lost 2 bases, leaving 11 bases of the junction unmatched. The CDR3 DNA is TGTGCCAGCAGCTTATTCGGGCTAGCGGGAGGGGGCCACACAGATACGCAGTATTTT. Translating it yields CASSLFGLAGGGHTDTQYF.

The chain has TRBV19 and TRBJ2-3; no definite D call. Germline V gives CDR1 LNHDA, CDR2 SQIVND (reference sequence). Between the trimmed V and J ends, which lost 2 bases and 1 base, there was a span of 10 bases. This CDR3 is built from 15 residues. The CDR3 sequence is CASSINHRGTDTQYF. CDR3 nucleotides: TGTGCCAGTAGTATAAACCACAGAGGCACAGATACGCAGTATTTT.

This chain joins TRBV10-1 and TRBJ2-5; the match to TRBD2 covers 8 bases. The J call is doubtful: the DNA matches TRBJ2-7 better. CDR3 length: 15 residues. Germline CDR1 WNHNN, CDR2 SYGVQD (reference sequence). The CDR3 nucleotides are TGCGCCAGCAGTGAGTCCCTAGCGGGTCCCTACGAGCAGTACTTC. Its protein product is CASSESLAGPYEQYF.

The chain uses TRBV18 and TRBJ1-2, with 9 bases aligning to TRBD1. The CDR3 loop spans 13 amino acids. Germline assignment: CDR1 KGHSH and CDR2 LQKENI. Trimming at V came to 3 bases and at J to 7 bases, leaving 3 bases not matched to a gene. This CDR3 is CASSPRDRAGYTF. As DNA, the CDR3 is TGTGCCAGCTCACCCCGGGACAGGGCTGGCTACACCTTC.

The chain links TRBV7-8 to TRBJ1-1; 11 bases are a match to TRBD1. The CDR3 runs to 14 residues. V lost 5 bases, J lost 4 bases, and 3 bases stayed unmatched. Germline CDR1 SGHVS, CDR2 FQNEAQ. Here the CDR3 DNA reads TGTGCCAGCAGCGGGACAGGGGGACGCACTGAAGCTTTCTTT. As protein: CASSGTGGRTEAFF.

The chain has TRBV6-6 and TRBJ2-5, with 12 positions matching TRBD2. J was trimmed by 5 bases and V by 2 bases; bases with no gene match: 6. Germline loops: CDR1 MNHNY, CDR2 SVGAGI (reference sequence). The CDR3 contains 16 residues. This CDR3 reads CASSYPTSGRGETQYF. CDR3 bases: TGTGCCAGCAGTTACCCGACTAGCGGGAGAGGGGAGACCCAGTACTTC.

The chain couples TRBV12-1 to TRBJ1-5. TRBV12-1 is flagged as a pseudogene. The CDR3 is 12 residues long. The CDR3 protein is CASSFGVQPQHF. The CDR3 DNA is TGTGCCAGCAGCTTTGGAGTGCAGCCCCAGCATTTT.

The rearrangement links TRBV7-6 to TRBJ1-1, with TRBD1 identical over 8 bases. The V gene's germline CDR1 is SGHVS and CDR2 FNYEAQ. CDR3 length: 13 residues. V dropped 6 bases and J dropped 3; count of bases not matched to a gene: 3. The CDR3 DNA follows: TGTGCCAGCAGAATGGACAGGGACACTGAAGCTTTCTTT. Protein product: CASRMDRDTEAFF.

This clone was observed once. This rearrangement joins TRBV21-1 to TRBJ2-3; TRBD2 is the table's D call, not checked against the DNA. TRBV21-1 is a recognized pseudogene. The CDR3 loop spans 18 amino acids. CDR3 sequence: CASSKEVGGGLSTDTQYF. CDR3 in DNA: TGTGCCAGCAGCAAAGAGGTGGGCGGGGGGCTTAGCACAGATACGCAGTATTTT.

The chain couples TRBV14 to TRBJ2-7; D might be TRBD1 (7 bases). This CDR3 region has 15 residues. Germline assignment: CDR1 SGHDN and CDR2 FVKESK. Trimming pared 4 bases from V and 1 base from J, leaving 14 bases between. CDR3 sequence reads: CASSRRDSLSYEQYF. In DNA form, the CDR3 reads TGTGCCAGCAGCCGGCGGGACAGCCTTTCCTACGAGCAGTACTTC.

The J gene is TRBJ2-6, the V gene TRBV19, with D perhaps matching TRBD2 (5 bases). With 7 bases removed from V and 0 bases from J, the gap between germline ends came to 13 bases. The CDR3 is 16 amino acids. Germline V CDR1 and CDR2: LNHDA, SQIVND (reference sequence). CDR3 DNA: TGTGCCAGTATGTCTGGAGGTAGCTCTGGGGCCAACGTCCTGACTTTC. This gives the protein CASMSGGSSGANVLTF.

The CDR3 here is CASSEGHDYEQYF. CDR3 sequence (DNA): TGTGCCAGCAGTGAAGGGCACGACTACGAGCAGTACTTC. The V and J genes are TRBV2 and TRBJ2-7; D gene uncertain. CDR1 SNHLY and CDR2 FYNNEI come from the germline V gene. The CDR3 has 13 amino acids. Trimming shortened V by 1 base and J by 3 bases, and 7 bases separated the two germline ends.

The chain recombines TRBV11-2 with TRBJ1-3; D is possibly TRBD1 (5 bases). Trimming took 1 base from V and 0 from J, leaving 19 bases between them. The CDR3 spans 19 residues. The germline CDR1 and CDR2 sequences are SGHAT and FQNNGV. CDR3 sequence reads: CASSLVRGTLPYSGNTIYF. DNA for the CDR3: TGTGCCAGCAGCTTAGTCCGCGGGACCCTCCCATACTCTGGAAACACCATATATTTT.

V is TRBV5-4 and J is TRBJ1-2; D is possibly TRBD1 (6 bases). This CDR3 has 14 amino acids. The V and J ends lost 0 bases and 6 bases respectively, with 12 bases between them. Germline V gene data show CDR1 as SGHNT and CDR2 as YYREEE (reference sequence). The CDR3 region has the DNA TGTGCCAGCAGCTTGGGGGCAGGGGCGAATGGCTACACCTTC. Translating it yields CASSLGAGANGYTF.

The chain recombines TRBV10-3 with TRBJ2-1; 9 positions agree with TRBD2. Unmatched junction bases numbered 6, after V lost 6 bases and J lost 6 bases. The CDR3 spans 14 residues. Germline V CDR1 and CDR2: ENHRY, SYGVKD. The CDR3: CAISRVAGVNEQFF. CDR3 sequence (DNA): TGTGCCATCAGCAGGGTAGCGGGAGTCAATGAGCAGTTCTTC.

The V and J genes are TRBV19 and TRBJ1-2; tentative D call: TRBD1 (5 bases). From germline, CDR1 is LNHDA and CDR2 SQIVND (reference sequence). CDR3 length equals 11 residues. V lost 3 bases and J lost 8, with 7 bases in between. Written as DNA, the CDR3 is TGTGCCAGTAGTATCCAGGGAGGCTACACCTTC. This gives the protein CASSIQGGYTF.

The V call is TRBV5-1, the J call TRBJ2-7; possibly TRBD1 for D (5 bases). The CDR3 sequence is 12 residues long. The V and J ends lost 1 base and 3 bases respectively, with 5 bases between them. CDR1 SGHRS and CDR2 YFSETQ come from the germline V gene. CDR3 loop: CASSLQGYEQYF. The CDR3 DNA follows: TGCGCCAGCAGCTTGCAGGGCTACGAGCAGTACTTC.

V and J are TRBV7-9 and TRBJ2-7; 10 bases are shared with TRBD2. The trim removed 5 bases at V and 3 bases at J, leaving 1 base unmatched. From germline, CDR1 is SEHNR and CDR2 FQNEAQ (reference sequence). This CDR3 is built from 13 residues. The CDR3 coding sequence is TGTGCCAGCAGCGGGACTAGCGACTACGAGCAGTACTTC. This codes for CASSGTSDYEQYF.

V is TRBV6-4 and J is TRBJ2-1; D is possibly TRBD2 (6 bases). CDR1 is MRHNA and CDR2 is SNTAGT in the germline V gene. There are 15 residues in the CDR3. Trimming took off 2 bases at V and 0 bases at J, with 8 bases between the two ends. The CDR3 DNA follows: TGTGCCAGCAGTGACAGGGGAGGCTCCTACAATGAGCAGTTCTTC. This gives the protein CASSDRGGSYNEQFF.

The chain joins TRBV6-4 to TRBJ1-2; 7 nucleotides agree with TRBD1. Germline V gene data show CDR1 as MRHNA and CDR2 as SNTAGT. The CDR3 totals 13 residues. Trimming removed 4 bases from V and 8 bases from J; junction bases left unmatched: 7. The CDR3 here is CASSAQTGLGYTF. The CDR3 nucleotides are TGTGCCAGCAGTGCCCAGACAGGGTTAGGCTACACCTTC.